This entry features one T cell receptor beta chain sequence. Its target is unknown. The data stem from a study of beta chain features in type 1 diabetes. Study-wide points: It was among patients, rather than healthy donors, that naive, central memory and Treg TCRB repertoires appeared more similar.

The study reverse transcribed the entire isolated RNA, so it sequenced expressed TCRB transcripts. Sequencing used immunoSEQ multiplex PCR; TCRdb keeps in-frame clones, though not all of them. The sample holds approximately 120,000 clones, 40% seen once. V was cut by 11 bases and J by 1 base, with 21 bases left in between. CDR3 size: 15 residues. Germline V lookup: CDR1 MNHNS, CDR2 SASEGT. This clonotype was sampled from a woman in her late teens or twenties in good health. J is TRBJ2-7 and V is TRBV6-1, with D possibly matching TRBD1 (6 bases). The sample consisted of stem cell memory CD4+ T cells from blood. The CDR3, as DNA: TGTGCCTGCCTCTGGGATACAGGGTTTTCCTACGAGCAGTACTTC. It translates to CACLWDTGFSYEQYF.